A selection of T cell receptor beta chains follows, all from one sample in a study of T cell responses to AZD1222 COVID-19 vaccine. TCRdb's table, derived via immunoSEQ multiplex PCR, lists solely in-frame clones and lacks some. This table holds roughly 140,000 clones, just over 90% found once. The source was peripheral blood, collected on day 0 of AZD1222 vaccination. The source of these receptors is an adult in good health. CDR3s include the opening cysteine and the closing phenylalanine or tryptophan. Fields, in order: J gene, D gene, V gene, CDR3 DNA, CDR3 protein. The D gene is left open where the match is weak.

TRBJ2-6	NA	TRBV14	TGTGCCAGCAGCCAAGATCAGGGACCTGGGGCCAACGTCCTGACTTTC	CASSQDQGPGANVLTF
TRBJ2-1	TRBD2	TRBV7-9	TGTGCCAGCAGCCCCCTGGGACTAGCGGTAGGGTACAATGAGCAGTTCTTC	CASSPLGLAVGYNEQFF
TRBJ1-6	NA	TRBV14	TGTGCCAGCAGCCTTCTCGACGGGGGGGACTCACCCCTCCACTTT	CASSLLDGGDSPLHF
TRBJ2-1	TRBD1	TRBV2	TGTGCCAGCAGTGAAGGATGGGGACAGGCAGCTTCCTACAATGAGCAGTTCTTC	CASSEGWGQAASYNEQFF
TRBJ1-1	TRBD1	TRBV29-1	TGCAGCGTTGTCAGGACAGGGGGAACTGAAGCTTTCTTT	CSVVRTGGTEAFF
TRBJ2-7	NA	TRBV18	TGTGCCAGCTCACCCCCCAACAGGGATTTCTACGAGCAGTACTTC	CASSPPNRDFYEQYF
TRBJ2-1	NA	TRBV2	TGTGCCAGCAGTGAAGCGGGAGGTGAGCAGTTCTTC	CASSEAGGEQFF
TRBJ2-1	NA	TRBV12-3/TRBV12-4	TGTGCCAGCAGTTTACGTGGGATAAATGAGCAGTTCTTC	CASSLRGINEQFF
TRBJ1-6	NA	TRBV4-3	TGCGCCAGCAGCCAAGGCCGGGACAACAATTCACCCCTCCACTTT	CASSQGRDNNSPLHF
TRBJ1-2	TRBD1	TRBV6-5	TGTGCCAGCAGGGGGGGGACAGGGAGCTATGGCTACACCTTC	CASRGGTGSYGYTF
TRBJ1-3	NA	TRBV6-5	TGTGCCAGCAGTTTAGACAGGTATCACAGAACAGCCATATATTTT	CASSLDRYHRTAIYF
TRBJ2-3	TRBD2	TRBV11-2	TGTGCCAGCAGCTTAGAGGGCGGGAGCTCAGATACGCAGTATTTT	CASSLEGGSSDTQYF
TRBJ2-7	TRBD1	TRBV7-2	TGTGCCAGCAGCCCGGGACAGGGGACAGGTGAGCAGTACTTC	CASSPGQGTGEQYF
TRBJ2-7	TRBD1	TRBV10-2	TGCGCCAGCAGTCCGATCACGGGGACAGGGAGTATCGAGCAGTACTTC	CASSPITGTGSIEQYF
TRBJ1-2	NA	TRBV10-3	TGTGCCATCAGTGGGGGGCATGGCTACACCTTC	CAISGGHGYTF